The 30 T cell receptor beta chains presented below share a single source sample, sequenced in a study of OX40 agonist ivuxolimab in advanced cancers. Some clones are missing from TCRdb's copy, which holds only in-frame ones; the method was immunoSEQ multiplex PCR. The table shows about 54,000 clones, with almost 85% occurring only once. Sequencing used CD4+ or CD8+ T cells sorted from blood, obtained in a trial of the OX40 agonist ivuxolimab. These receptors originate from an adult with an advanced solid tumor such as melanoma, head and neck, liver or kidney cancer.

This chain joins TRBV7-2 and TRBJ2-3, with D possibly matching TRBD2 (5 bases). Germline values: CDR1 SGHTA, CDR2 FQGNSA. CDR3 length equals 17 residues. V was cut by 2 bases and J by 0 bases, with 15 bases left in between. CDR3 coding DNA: TGTGCCAGCAGCTTATACGGGGAGCCGACTAGCACAGATACGCAGTATTTT. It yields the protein CASSLYGEPTSTDTQYF.

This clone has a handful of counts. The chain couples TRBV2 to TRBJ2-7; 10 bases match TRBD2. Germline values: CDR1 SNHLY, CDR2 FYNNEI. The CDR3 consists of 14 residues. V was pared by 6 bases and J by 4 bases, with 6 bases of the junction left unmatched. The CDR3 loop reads CASRPSSGSYEQYF. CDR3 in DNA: TGTGCCAGCAGGCCATCTAGCGGGAGTTACGAGCAGTACTTC.

CDR3 in DNA: TGTGCCAGCAGTCCCACTATCGACAGGGGGCCCTACAATGAGCAGTTCTTC. Translated, it gives CASSPTIDRGPYNEQFF. The V and J genes are TRBV28 and TRBJ2-1; 10 nucleotides line up with TRBD1. The CDR3 covers 17 residues. Trimming at V came to 5 bases and at J to 2 bases, leaving 9 bases not matched to a gene. Germline CDR1 reads MDHEN; CDR2 reads SYDVKM.

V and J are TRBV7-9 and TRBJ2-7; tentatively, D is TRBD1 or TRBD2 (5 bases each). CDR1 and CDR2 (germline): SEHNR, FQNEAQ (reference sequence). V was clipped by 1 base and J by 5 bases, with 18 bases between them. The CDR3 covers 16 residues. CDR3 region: CASSLVRGLRVNEQYF. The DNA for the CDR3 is TGTGCCAGCAGCTTAGTGAGGGGCCTTCGGGTAAACGAGCAGTACTTC. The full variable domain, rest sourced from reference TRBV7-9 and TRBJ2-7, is DTGVSQNPRHKITKRGQNVTFRCDPISEHNRLYWYRQTLGQGPEFLTYFQNEAQLEKSRLLSDRFSAERPKGSFSTLEIQRTEQGDSAMYLCASSLVRGLRVNEQYFGPGTRLTVT.

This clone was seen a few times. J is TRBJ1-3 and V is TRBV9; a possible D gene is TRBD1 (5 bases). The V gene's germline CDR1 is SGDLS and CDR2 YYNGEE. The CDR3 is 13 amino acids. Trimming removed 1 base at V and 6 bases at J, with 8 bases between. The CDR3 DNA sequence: TGTGCCAGCAGCGTACAGGGAGAAAACACCATATATTTT. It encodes CASSVQGENTIYF.

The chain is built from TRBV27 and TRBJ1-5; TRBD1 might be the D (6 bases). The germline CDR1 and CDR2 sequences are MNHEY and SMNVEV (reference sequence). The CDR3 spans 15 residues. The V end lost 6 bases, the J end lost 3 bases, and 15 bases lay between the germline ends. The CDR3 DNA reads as TGTGCCAGCAGCCAGCAACAGGGTGTCAATCAGCCCCAGCATTTT. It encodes CASSQQQGVNQPQHF.

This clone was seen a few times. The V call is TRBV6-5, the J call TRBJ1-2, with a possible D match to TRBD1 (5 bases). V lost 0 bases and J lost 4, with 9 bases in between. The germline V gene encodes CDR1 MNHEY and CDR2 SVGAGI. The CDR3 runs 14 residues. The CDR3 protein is CASSYSGQVYGYTF. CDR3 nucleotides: TGTGCCAGCAGTTACTCAGGACAAGTCTATGGCTACACCTTC.

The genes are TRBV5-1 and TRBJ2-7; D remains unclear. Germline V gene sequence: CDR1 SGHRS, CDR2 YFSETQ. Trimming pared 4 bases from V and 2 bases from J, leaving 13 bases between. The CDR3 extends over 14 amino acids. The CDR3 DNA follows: TGCGCCAGCAGCCGCCTAGATAGCACCTACGAGCAGTACTTC. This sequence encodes CASSRLDSTYEQYF.

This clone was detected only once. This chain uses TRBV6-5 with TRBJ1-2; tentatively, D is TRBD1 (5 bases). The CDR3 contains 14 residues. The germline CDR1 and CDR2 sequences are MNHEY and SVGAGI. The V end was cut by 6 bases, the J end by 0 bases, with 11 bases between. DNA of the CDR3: TGTGCCAGCAGGGGGGACGGAGCTAACTATGGCTACACCTTC. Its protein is CASRGDGANYGYTF.

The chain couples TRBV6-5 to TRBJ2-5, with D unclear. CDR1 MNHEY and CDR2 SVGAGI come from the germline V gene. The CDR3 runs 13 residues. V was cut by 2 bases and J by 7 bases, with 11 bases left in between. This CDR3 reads CASSYIPEGTQYF. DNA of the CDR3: TGTGCCAGCAGTTACATCCCAGAAGGGACCCAGTACTTC.

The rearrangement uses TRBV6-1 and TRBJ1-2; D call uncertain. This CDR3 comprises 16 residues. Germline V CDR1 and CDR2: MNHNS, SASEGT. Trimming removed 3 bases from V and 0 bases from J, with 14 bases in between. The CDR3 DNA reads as TGTGCCAGCAGTGAGCCCCGCTCCGTGACTAACTATGGCTACACCTTC. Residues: CASSEPRSVTNYGYTF.

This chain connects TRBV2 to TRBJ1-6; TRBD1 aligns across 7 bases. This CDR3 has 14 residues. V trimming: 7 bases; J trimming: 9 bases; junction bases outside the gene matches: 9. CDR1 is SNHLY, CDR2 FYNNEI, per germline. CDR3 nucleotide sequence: TGTGCCAGCACCGCAACAGGGGTCGGTTCACCCCTCCACTTT. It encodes CASTATGVGSPLHF.

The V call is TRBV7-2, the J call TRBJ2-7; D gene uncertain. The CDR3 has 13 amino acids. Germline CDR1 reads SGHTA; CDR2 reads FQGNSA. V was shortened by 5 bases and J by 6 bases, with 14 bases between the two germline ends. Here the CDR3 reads CASSQNSGLEQYF. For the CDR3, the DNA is TGTGCCAGCAGCCAAAACTCCGGGCTCGAGCAGTACTTC.

In DNA, the CDR3 is TGTGCCTGGAGTGGGGGTTCGAACACTGAAGCTTTCTTT. Protein: CAWSGGSNTEAFF. The chain carries TRBV30 and TRBJ1-1, with D unclear. V was shortened by 1 base and J by 1 base, with 7 bases between the two germline ends. This CDR3 spans 13 amino acids. Per the germline V gene, CDR1 is GTSNPN and CDR2 is SVGIG (reference sequence).

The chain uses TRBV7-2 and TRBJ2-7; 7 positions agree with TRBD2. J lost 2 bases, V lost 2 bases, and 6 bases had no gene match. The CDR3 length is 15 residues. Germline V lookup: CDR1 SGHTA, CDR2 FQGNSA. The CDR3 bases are TGTGCCAGCAGCTTATCGGCGGGAGTTACCTACGAGCAGTACTTC. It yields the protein CASSLSAGVTYEQYF.

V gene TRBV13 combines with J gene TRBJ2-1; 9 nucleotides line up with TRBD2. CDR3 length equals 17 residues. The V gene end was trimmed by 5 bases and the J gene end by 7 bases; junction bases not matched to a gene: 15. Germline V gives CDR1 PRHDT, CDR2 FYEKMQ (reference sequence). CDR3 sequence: CASSPPQGSGSQNEQFF. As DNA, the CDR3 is TGTGCCAGCAGCCCCCCACAGGGTAGCGGGAGTCAGAATGAGCAGTTCTTC.

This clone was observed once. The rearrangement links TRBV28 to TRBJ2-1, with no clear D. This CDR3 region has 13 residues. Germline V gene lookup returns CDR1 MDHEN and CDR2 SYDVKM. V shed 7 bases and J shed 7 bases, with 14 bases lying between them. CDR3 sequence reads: CASTFPPGNEQFF. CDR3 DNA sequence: TGTGCCAGCACCTTCCCCCCGGGTAATGAGCAGTTCTTC.

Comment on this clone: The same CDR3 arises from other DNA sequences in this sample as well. The CDR3 loop reads CAWSVNEQYF. Written as DNA, the CDR3 is TGTGCCTGGAGTGTGAACGAGCAGTACTTC. This chain joins TRBV30 and TRBJ2-7; D is unclear. The germline CDR1 and CDR2 sequences are GTSNPN and SVGIG (reference sequence). The CDR3 loop spans 10 amino acids. Trimming took 0 bases from V and 5 from J, leaving 2 bases between them.

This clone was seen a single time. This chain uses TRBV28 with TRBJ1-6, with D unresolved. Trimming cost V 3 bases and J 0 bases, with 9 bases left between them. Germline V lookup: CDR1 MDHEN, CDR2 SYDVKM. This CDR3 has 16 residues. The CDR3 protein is CASSFMSSSYNSPLHF. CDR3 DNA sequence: TGTGCCAGCAGTTTTATGAGCAGCTCCTATAATTCACCCCTCCACTTT. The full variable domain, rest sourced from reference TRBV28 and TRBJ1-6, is DVKVTQSSRYLVKRTGEKVFLECVQDMDHENMFWYRQDPGLGLRLIYFSYDVKMKEKGDIPEGYSVSREKKERFSLILESASTNQTSMYLCASSFMSSSYNSPLHFGNGTRLTVT.

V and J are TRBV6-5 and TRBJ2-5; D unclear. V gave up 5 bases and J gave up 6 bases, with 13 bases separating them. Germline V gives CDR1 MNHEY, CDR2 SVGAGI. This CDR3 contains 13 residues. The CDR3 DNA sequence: TGTGCCAGCAGTGAAAGGGCCTGGAAGACCCAGTACTTC. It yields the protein CASSERAWKTQYF.

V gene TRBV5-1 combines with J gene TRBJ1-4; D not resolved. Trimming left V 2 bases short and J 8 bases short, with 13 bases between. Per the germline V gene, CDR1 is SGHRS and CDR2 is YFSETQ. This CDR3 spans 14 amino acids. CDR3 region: CASSFQTSGEKLFF. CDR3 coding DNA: TGCGCCAGCAGCTTCCAAACCTCGGGGGAAAAACTGTTTTTT.

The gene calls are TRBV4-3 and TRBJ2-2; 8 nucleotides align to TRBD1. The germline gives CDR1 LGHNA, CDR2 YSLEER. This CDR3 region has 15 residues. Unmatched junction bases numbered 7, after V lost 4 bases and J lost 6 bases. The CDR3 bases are TGCGCCAGCAGCCCGCGGACAGGGAATTCCGGGGAGCTGTTTTTT. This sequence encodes CASSPRTGNSGELFF.

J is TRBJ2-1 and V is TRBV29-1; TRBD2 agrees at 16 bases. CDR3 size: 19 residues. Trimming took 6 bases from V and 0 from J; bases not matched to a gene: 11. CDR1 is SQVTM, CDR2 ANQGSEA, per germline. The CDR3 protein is CSVPQGLAGGFASYNEQFF. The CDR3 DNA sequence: TGCAGCGTCCCTCAGGGACTAGCGGGAGGGTTTGCCTCCTACAATGAGCAGTTCTTC.

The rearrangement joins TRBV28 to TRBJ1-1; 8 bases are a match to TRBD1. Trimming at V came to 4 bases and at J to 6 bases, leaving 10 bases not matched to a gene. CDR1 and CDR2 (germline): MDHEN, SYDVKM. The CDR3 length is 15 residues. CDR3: CASSSETGVISEAFF. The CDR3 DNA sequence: TGTGCCAGCAGTTCAGAGACAGGGGTAATCTCTGAAGCTTTCTTT.

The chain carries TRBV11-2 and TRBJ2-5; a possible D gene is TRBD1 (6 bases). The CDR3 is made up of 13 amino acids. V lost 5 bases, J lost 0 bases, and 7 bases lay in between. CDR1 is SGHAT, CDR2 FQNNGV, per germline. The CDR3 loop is CASSRDNQETQYF. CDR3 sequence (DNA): TGTGCCAGCAGCAGGGACAACCAAGAGACCCAGTACTTC.

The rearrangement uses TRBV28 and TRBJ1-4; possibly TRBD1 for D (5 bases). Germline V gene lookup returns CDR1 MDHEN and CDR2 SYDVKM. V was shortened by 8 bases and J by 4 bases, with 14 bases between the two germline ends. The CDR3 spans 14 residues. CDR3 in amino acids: CASRGAEVNEKLFF. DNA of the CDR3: TGTGCCAGCCGAGGGGCAGAGGTTAATGAAAAACTGTTTTTT.

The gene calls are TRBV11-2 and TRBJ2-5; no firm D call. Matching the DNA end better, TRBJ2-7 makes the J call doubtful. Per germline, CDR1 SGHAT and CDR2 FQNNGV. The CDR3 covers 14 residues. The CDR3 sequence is CASSFSRVKLEQYF. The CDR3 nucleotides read TGTGCCAGCAGCTTCAGTAGGGTTAAGCTCGAGCAGTACTTC.

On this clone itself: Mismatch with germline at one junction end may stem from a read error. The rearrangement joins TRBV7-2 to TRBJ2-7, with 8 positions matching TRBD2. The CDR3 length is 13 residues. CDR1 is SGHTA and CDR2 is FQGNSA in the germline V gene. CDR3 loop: CASSVAGKYEQYF. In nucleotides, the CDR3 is TGTGCCAGCAGCGTAGCGGGAAAATACGAGCAGTACTTC. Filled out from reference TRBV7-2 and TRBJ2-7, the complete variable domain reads GAGVSQSPSNKVTEKGKDVELRCDPISGHTALYWYRQSLGQGLEFLIYFQGNSAPDKSGLPSDRFSAERTGGSVSTLTIQRTQQEDSAVYLCASSVAGKYEQYFGPGTRLTVT.

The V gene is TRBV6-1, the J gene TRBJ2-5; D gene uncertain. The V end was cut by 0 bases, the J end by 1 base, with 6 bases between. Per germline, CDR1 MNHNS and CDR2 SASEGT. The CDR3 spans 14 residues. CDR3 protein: CASSEAVAQETQYF. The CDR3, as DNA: TGTGCCAGCAGTGAAGCGGTGGCCCAAGAGACCCAGTACTTC.

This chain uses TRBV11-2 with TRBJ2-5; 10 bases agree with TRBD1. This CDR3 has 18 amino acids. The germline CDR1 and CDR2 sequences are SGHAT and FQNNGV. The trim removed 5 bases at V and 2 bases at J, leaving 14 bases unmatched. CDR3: CASSHSNRDRGFQETQYF. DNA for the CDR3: TGTGCCAGCAGCCATTCGAACCGGGACAGGGGTTTTCAAGAGACCCAGTACTTC.